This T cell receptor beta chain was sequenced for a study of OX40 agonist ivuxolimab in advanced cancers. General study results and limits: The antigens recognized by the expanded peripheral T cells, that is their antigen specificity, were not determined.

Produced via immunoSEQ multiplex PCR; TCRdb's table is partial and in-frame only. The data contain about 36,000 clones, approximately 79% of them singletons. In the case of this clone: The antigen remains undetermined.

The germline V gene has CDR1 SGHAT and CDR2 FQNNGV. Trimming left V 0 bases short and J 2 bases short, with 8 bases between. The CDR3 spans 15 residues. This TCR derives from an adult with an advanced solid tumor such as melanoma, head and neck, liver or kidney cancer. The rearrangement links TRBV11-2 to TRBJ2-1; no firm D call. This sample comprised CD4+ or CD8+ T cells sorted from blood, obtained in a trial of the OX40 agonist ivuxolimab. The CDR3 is CASSLDRAAYNEQFF. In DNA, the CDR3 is TGTGCCAGCAGCTTAGATCGGGCGGCCTACAATGAGCAGTTCTTC.